The clone carrying this T cell receptor beta chain has only a few counts. Its target is unknown. The TCR beta CDR3 regions underwent amplification from RNA transcripts. RT-PCR in the first round used HTBI primers; a second-round multiplex PCR followed. TCRdb re-called the multiplex PCR reads with MiXCR, one entry per CDR3 protein. This repertoire shows over a million distinct CDR3 sequences, 36% found once; its top ten account for 11%. Other autoimmune disease, uncontrolled infection, pregnancy and lactation led to exclusion. The sample comes from a study of Graves' ophthalmopathy and Graves' hyperthyroidism. Study results and limitations: The study's model predicted ophthalmopathy progression at 70% to 71% sensitivity and 72% to 85% specificity.

The CDR3 has 13 residues. J gave up 8 bases and V 4 bases, and 5 bases lay outside the gene matches. Germline CDR1 and CDR2: MNHEY and SVGAGI. The TCR comes from an adult man with Graves' hyperthyroidism. The chain has TRBV6-5 and TRBJ1-2; 9 bases line up with TRBD1. Sequenced sample: peripheral blood or thyroid tissue (not recorded which). The CDR3: CASSFTGGHGYTF. CDR3 DNA: TGTGCCAGCAGTTTTACAGGGGGCCACGGCTACACCTTC.